This TCR beta chain was sequenced during a study of T cells after yellow fever vaccination. Study outcomes and limitations: Most primary-vaccination clones recurred post-booster (around 95% CD4, 85% to 90% CD8). Of the clonotypes, a small share occurred in both CD4 and CD8 compartments.

The CDR3 covers 18 residues. Germline assignment: CDR1 SGHKS and CDR2 YYEKEE (reference sequence). V shed 2 bases and J 6 bases; nucleotides not matched to a gene: 11. TCRdb re-called the 5' RACE reads through MiXCR, storing one row per CDR3 protein. The sample consists of 500,000 to 650,000 distinct CDR3 sequences, about a sixth of them appearing once. As for this clonotype: Its antigen is still unknown.

V is TRBV5-5 and J is TRBJ2-2; 12 positions match TRBD2. This receptor was identified in a man aged 18-30 years who received the YFV17D yellow fever vaccine. The material was PBMCs, obtained 5 to 6 days after the first yellow fever vaccination. CDR3 in DNA: TGTGCCAGCAGCTTTACTACTAGCGGGGGGCCCGTCTCCGGGGAGCTGTTTTTT. Translation gives CASSFTTSGGPVSGELFF. Full variable domain (rest looked up from reference TRBV5-5 and TRBJ2-2): DAGVTQSPTHLIKTRGQQVTLRCSPISGHKSVSWYQQVLGQGPQFIFQYYEKEERGRGNFPDRFSARQFPNYSSELNVNALLLGDSALYLCASSFTTSGGPVSGELFFGEGSRLTVL.